A selection of T cell receptor beta chains follows, all from one sample in a study of shared T cell receptors in the human thymus. The data were produced by immunoSEQ multiplex PCR, yet TCRdb's version contains in-frame clones alone and is incomplete. This table holds hundreds of thousands of clones, approximately 80% found once. The sample was also reused in another study, on human thymus T cells.

Input material: thymocytes. The source of these receptors is a boy younger than two with a congenital heart defect. Both conserved end residues are part of each CDR3. A D gene is named only where the DNA matches it firmly. Not every row has a clone size; where given, it reads once, few, many or a size class.

TRBJ2-5 | once | TRBV5-1 | - | CASSPADQETQYF | TGCGCCAGCAGCCCGGCGGATCAAGAGACCCAGTACTTC
TRBJ2-7 | - | TRBV19 | TRBD2 | CASSPSGPSYEQYF | TGTGCCAGTAGTCCTAGCGGTCCCTCCTACGAGCAGTACTTC
TRBJ1-4 | - | TRBV4-3 | TRBD1 | CASSQEGAGWDRGGTNEKLFF | TGCGCCAGCAGCCAAGAAGGGGCCGGTTGGGACAGGGGAGGGACTAATGAAAAACTGTTTTTT
TRBJ1-4 | - | TRBV11-2 | TRBD1 | CASSLAHPGQGGEKLFF | TGTGCCAGCAGCTTAGCCCATCCGGGACAGGGGGGAGAAAAACTGTTTTTT
TRBJ2-1 | few | TRBV27 | - | CASSLANNEQFF | TGTGCCAGCAGCCTAGCCAACAATGAGCAGTTCTTC
TRBJ1-3 | few | TRBV11-2 | TRBD1 | CASSHSRGTFSGNTIYF | TGTGCCAGCAGCCATTCCAGGGGGACCTTCTCTGGAAACACCATATATTTT
TRBJ2-3 | - | TRBV5-8 | TRBD2 | CASRRRKRGLPDTQYF | TGTGCCAGCAGGAGGAGAAAGCGGGGTCTCCCAGATACGCAGTATTTT
TRBJ2-1 | - | TRBV7-3 | - | CASSLRVSSYNEQFF | TGTGCCAGCAGCCTCCGGGTGAGCTCCTACAATGAGCAGTTCTTC
TRBJ2-7 | - | TRBV7-9 | - | CASSLRQGPYEQYF | TGTGCCAGCAGCTTAAGGCAGGGGCCCTACGAGCAGTACTTC
TRBJ2-7 | - | TRBV11-2 | TRBD1 | CASSLVYTGTGTGPYEQYF | TGTGCCAGCAGCTTAGTGTACACGGGAACCGGGACAGGGCCCTACGAGCAGTACTTC
TRBJ1-4 | - | TRBV18 | - | CASSPPGREEKLFF | TGTGCCAGCTCACCCCCCGGGAGAGAGGAAAAACTGTTTTTT
TRBJ2-7 | - | TRBV7-9 | - | CASSLVSYEQYF | TGTGCCAGCAGCTTAGTTTCATACGAGCAGTACTTC
TRBJ1-2 | - | TRBV13 | - | CASSFQTLGGSGYTF | TGTGCCAGCAGCTTCCAGACTCTGGGAGGGTCTGGCTACACCTTC
TRBJ2-3 | - | TRBV5-6 | - | CASSPKKTVWTDTQYF | TGTGCCAGCAGCCCAAAAAAGACAGTCTGGACAGATACGCAGTATTTT
TRBJ1-3 | few | TRBV4-3 | TRBD1 | CASSQGREGAHGNTIYF | TGCGCCAGCAGCCAAGGTCGTGAGGGGGCGCATGGGAACACCATATATTTT
TRBJ1-3 | once | TRBV30 | - | CAWSELSSGNTIYF | TGTGCCTGGAGTGAACTTAGCTCTGGAAACACCATATATTTT